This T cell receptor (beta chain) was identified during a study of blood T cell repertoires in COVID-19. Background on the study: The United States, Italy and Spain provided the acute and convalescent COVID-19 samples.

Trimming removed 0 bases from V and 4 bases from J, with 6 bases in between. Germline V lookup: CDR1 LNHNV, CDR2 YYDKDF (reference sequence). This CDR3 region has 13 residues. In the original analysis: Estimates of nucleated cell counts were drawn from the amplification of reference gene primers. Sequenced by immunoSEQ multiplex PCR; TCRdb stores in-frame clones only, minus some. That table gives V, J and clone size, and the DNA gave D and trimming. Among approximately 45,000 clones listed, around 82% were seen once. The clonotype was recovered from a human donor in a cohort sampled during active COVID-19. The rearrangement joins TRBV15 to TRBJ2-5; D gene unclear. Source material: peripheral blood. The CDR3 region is CATSRDEAETQYF. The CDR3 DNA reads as TGTGCCACCAGCAGAGATGAGGCAGAGACCCAGTACTTC. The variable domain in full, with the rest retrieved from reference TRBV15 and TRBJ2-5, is DAMVIQNPRYQVTQFGKPVTLSCSQTLNHNVMYWYQQKSSQAPKLLFHYYDKDFNNEADTPDNFQSRRPNTSFCFLDIRSPGLGDTAMYLCATSRDEAETQYFGPGTRLLVL.